Each of the 24 T cell receptor beta chains below was sequenced from the same sample in a study of T-cell reconstitution after alpha-beta-depleted transplantation in children. This sample's TCRbeta library carried unique molecular identifier barcodes. TCRdb reanalysed the PCR reads using MiXCR and keeps one entry per CDR3 protein. This table holds over 550,000 distinct CDR3 sequences, over 9.5% found once. Sequenced material: PBMCs from the stem cell graft donor, taken from the stem cell graft. Source of these receptors: a human donor who donated a stem cell graft to a child with acute myeloid leukemia.

This clonotype was counted only a few times. The V call is TRBV7-9, the J call TRBJ2-4; 10 bases align to TRBD2. With 7 bases clipped from V and 3 bases from J, the junction kept 12 bases outside the gene matches. The CDR3 is 17 amino acids. Germline CDR1 is SEHNR and CDR2 is FQNEAQ (reference sequence). CDR3 in amino acids: CASTPSGSELGKNIQYF. CDR3 bases: TGTGCCAGCACCCCTAGCGGGAGTGAGTTGGGCAAAAACATTCAGTACTTC.

The chain joins TRBV20-1 to TRBJ2-7, with D possibly TRBD2 on 6 matching bases. The V gene lost 3 bases and the J gene lost 12 bases, with 15 bases spanning the gap. Germline V gene data show CDR1 as DFQATT and CDR2 as SNEGSKA (reference sequence). The CDR3 loop spans 11 amino acids. The CDR3 coding sequence is TGCAGTGCTAGCTCCCCGGGAGCGGGGTACTTC. Translation gives CSASSPGAGYF.

The V call is TRBV5-1, the J call TRBJ2-7, with unresolved D. The CDR3 sequence is 13 residues long. V was pared by 5 bases and J by 3 bases, with 12 bases between. Germline V gives CDR1 SGHRS, CDR2 YFSETQ. The CDR3 DNA follows: TGCGCCAGCAGTCGAGACGGCGTCTACGAGCAGTACTTC. Encoded protein: CASSRDGVYEQYF.

This clonotype was found many times. The rearrangement joins TRBV6-5 to TRBJ2-1, with a weak D call TRBD2 (5 bases). The CDR3 contains 11 residues. The germline CDR1 and CDR2 sequences are MNHEY and SVGAGI. V lost 6 bases, J lost 11 bases, and 11 bases lay in between. CDR3 in DNA: TGTGCCAGCAGCACGAGGGAGAAGCAGTTCTTC. This gives the protein CASSTREKQFF.

The J gene is TRBJ2-7, the V gene TRBV28; TRBD2 matches 8 bases. CDR1 and CDR2 from the germline V gene are MDHEN and SYDVKM. V lost 6 bases, J lost 5 bases, and 6 bases stayed unmatched. The CDR3 totals 13 residues. The CDR3: CASRGTSSDEQYF. As DNA, the CDR3 is TGTGCCAGCAGGGGGACTAGTTCGGACGAGCAGTACTTC.

Many counts were recorded for this clonotype. CDR3 coding DNA: TGTGCCAGCAGTCCTGACAGGGTGAACACTGAAGCTTTCTTT. It is translated as CASSPDRVNTEAFF. The J gene is TRBJ1-1, the V gene TRBV2; 7 bases map to TRBD1. CDR3 length: 14 amino acids. The V and J ends lost 5 bases and 0 bases, in that order; junction bases with no gene match: 3. Germline CDR1 SNHLY, CDR2 FYNNEI.

The V call is TRBV7-9, the J call TRBJ1-2; D might be TRBD1 (6 bases). Germline V gene sequence: CDR1 SEHNR, CDR2 FQNEAQ (reference sequence). The V end lost 6 bases, the J end lost 6 bases, and 23 bases lay between the germline ends. This CDR3 is 16 amino acids long. The CDR3 bases are TGTGCCAGCAGTTCTGCGGGACGCAGGGGCGCGAATGGCTACACCTTC. Translating gives CASSSAGRRGANGYTF.

This clonotype was seen more than once but under ten times. The rearrangement joins TRBV7-2 to TRBJ2-5, with 11 bases fitting TRBD2. Per germline, CDR1 SGHTA and CDR2 FQGNSA. This CDR3 contains 17 residues. V gave up 2 bases and J gave up 5 bases; unmatched junction bases: 10. CDR3 region: CASSLIRGSGRGETQYF. The CDR3 DNA reads as TGTGCCAGCAGCTTAATCCGTGGTAGCGGGAGGGGTGAGACCCAGTACTTC.

The CDR3 nucleotides read TGTGCCAGCAGCTTATTGGGGATGGGGACGCAGTATTTT. It specifies CASSLLGMGTQYF. The rearrangement links TRBV7-2 to TRBJ2-3; no reliable D call. The CDR3 runs 13 residues. The V gene lost 2 bases and the J gene lost 9 bases, with 12 bases spanning the gap. Germline V lookup: CDR1 SGHTA, CDR2 FQGNSA.

This clonotype has only a few counts. The chain couples TRBV18 to TRBJ2-7, with a weak D call TRBD1 (6 bases). The germline V gene encodes CDR1 KGHSH and CDR2 LQKENI. Trimming left V 2 bases short and J 3 bases short, with 20 bases between. The CDR3 consists of 17 residues. The CDR3 loop is CASSPMGHQGWNYEQYF. CDR3 nucleotides: TGTGCCAGCTCACCAATGGGACACCAGGGATGGAACTACGAGCAGTACTTC.

This clonotype was recorded many times. The J gene is TRBJ2-3, the V gene TRBV5-1; 7 bases are shared with TRBD1. In germline, CDR1 is SGHRS, CDR2 YFSETQ. V dropped 4 bases and J dropped 2; count of bases not matched to a gene: 4. There are 14 residues in the CDR3. CDR3 loop: CASSTGQYTDTQYF. CDR3 coding DNA: TGCGCCAGCAGCACGGGACAGTACACAGATACGCAGTATTTT.

This clonotype has only a few counts. An end of the junction differs from the germline gene, which may be a read error. The genes are TRBV20-1 and TRBJ2-1, with D perhaps matching TRBD2 (6 bases). The germline V gene has CDR1 DFQATT and CDR2 SNEGSKA (reference sequence). The CDR3 loop spans 14 amino acids. The CDR3 sequence is CSASGRGSDNEQFF. In DNA, the CDR3 is TGCAGTGCTTCTGGGCGGGGCTCCGACAATGAGCAGTTCTTC.

This clonotype has a count of ten or more. The chain employs TRBV6-2 or TRBV6-3 and TRBJ2-2; tentatively, D is TRBD2 (5 bases). The V end was cut by 4 bases, the J end by 13 bases, with 13 bases between. This CDR3 is 12 amino acids long. Germline CDR1 is MNHEY and CDR2 is SVGEGT. DNA of the CDR3: TGTGCCAGCAGTTCCGGACCTGGGAGGCTGTTTTTT. Encoded protein: CASSSGPGRLFF.

This clonotype appeared many times. This chain links TRBV3-1 with TRBJ2-1, with 8 bases fitting TRBD2. From germline, CDR1 is LGHDT and CDR2 YNNKEL (reference sequence). The V gene end was trimmed by 1 base and the J gene end by 13 bases; junction bases not matched to a gene: 3. The CDR3 length is 12 residues. Here the CDR3 reads CASSQVTSGQFF. The CDR3 DNA reads TGTGCCAGCAGCCAAGTTACTAGCGGACAGTTCTTC.

V gene TRBV5-6 combines with J gene TRBJ2-2; D uncertain. CDR3 length: 16 amino acids. With 9 bases removed from V and 1 base from J, the gap between germline ends came to 19 bases. Germline V lookup: CDR1 SGHDT, CDR2 YYEEEE. This chain's CDR3 is CAMSPRRTVNTGELFF. In DNA form, the CDR3 reads TGTGCCATGAGCCCCCGAAGGACGGTGAACACCGGGGAGCTGTTTTTT.

This clonotype was counted a few times. The gene calls are TRBV10-3 and TRBJ2-7; 9 bases fit TRBD2. The CDR3 covers 15 residues. CDR1 and CDR2 from the germline V gene are ENHRY and SYGVKD. V trimming: 3 bases; J trimming: 0 bases; junction bases outside the gene matches: 3. The CDR3: CAISDVAGVSYEQYF. DNA of the CDR3: TGTGCCATCAGTGATGTAGCGGGGGTCTCCTACGAGCAGTACTTC.

The V call is TRBV7-9, the J call TRBJ2-7; no firm D call. Germline CDR1 reads SEHNR; CDR2 reads FQNEAQ (reference sequence). Deletions cut 2 bases from V and 1 base from J, with 12 bases between. The CDR3 is 15 amino acids. CDR3 region: CASSLNDGKSYEQYF. CDR3 DNA: TGTGCCAGCAGCTTAAACGACGGAAAGTCCTACGAGCAGTACTTC.

The sample holds many counts of this clonotype. This CDR3 reads CASSLGGEYEQYF. The CDR3 coding sequence is TGTGCCAGCAGCTTAGGGGGGGAGTACGAGCAGTACTTC. This chain uses TRBV7-2 with TRBJ2-7, with D possibly matching TRBD2 (6 bases). Trimming removed 1 base from V and 4 bases from J, with 8 bases in between. Per the germline V gene, CDR1 is SGHTA and CDR2 is FQGNSA. The CDR3 spans 13 residues.

A few counts support this clonotype. CDR3 sequence (DNA): TGCGCCAGCAGCCAAGAAGGGGGGGCTGGGCGGCCCCTCCACTTT. It yields the protein CASSQEGGAGRPLHF. The rearrangement joins TRBV4-3 to TRBJ1-6; a weak D match, TRBD1 (6 bases). The germline CDR1 and CDR2 sequences are LGHNA and YSLEER. This CDR3 is built from 15 residues. V was cut by 0 bases and J by 13 bases, with 16 bases left in between.

The chain has TRBV20-1 and TRBJ1-3; 8 nucleotides match TRBD1. The V and J ends lost 5 bases and 0 bases, in that order; junction bases with no gene match: 6. Germline-derived CDR1 and CDR2 are DFQATT and SNEGSKA (reference sequence). The CDR3 extends over 15 amino acids. The CDR3 nucleotides read TGCAGTGCTTCAGACAGGGGATCCTCTGGAAACACCATATATTTT. It codes for CSASDRGSSGNTIYF.

This chain joins TRBV5-1 and TRBJ2-1; the match to TRBD2 covers 16 bases. The CDR3 length is 19 residues. Trimming cost V 2 bases and J 2 bases; bases outside gene matches: 7. Germline CDR1 reads SGHRS; CDR2 reads YFSETQ. For the CDR3, the DNA is TGCGCCAGCAGCTTATCCACGGGACTAGCGGGAGGGACCTACAATGAGCAGTTCTTC. Translating gives CASSLSTGLAGGTYNEQFF. The whole variable domain, filled in from reference TRBV5-1 and TRBJ2-1, reads KAGVTQTPRYLIKTRGQQVTLSCSPISGHRSVSWYQQTPGQGLQFLFEYFSETQRNKGNFPGRFSGRQFSNSRSEMNVSTLELGDSALYLCASSLSTGLAGGTYNEQFFGPGTRLTVL.

Many counts were recorded for this clonotype. The rearrangement joins TRBV15 to TRBJ2-3; 14 nucleotides agree with TRBD2. The V segment lost 5 bases and the J segment 5 bases; nucleotides outside the gene matches: 6. The germline CDR1 and CDR2 sequences are LNHNV and YYDKDF (reference sequence). The CDR3 spans 16 residues. The CDR3 DNA reads TGTGCCACCAGCGCGAGACTAGCGGGAGGGAAAGATACGCAGTATTTT. Protein product: CATSARLAGGKDTQYF.

This clonotype was seen a few times. The V and J genes are TRBV5-1 and TRBJ2-7; D gene ambiguous. Germline-derived CDR1 and CDR2 are SGHRS and YFSETQ. This CDR3 has 15 amino acids. The V and J ends lost 4 bases and 0 bases respectively, with 14 bases between them. The CDR3 here is CASSPRRDSSYEQYF. The CDR3, as DNA: TGCGCCAGCAGCCCCCGTCGTGATAGCTCCTACGAGCAGTACTTC.

This clonotype showed up just a few times. The J gene is TRBJ1-5, the V gene TRBV20-1, with D perhaps matching TRBD1 (5 bases). The CDR3 extends over 14 amino acids. V shed 0 bases and J shed 3 bases, with 9 bases lying between them. Germline CDR1 DFQATT, CDR2 SNEGSKA (reference sequence). Here the CDR3 reads CSARDPGTNQPQHF. The CDR3 region has the DNA TGCAGTGCTAGAGATCCCGGGACCAATCAGCCCCAGCATTTT.